The clone carrying this T cell receptor beta chain came up a few times. Libraries were prepared by immunoSEQ multiplex PCR; TCRdb keeps only in-frame clonotypes and omits some of them. The sample has 310,000 or so clones, around 86% seen once. The sample comes from a study of blood T cell repertoires in COVID-19. J lost 13 bases, V lost 3 bases, and 10 bases had no gene match. The CDR3 length is 14 residues. CDR1 and CDR2 from the germline V gene are WNHNN and SYGVQD (reference sequence). The chain joins TRBV10-1 to TRBJ2-2, with TRBD2 identical over 8 bases. The receptor's source is a woman younger than 30 who had recovered from COVID-19. Sequencing used PBMCs or T cells enriched from blood (not recorded which). CDR3 in amino acids: CASSEVLAGGVLFF. The CDR3 DNA follows: TGCGCCAGCAGTGAAGTCCTGGCGGGAGGAGTGCTGTTTTTT.